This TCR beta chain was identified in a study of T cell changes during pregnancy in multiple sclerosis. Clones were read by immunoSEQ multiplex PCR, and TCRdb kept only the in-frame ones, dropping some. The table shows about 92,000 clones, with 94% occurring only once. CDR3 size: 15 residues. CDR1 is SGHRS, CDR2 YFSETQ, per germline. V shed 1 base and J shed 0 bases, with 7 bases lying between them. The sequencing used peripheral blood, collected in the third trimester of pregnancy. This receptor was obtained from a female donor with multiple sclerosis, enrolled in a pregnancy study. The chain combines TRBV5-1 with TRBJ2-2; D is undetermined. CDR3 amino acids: CASSLLAANTGELFF. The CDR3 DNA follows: TGCGCCAGCAGCTTGTTGGCAGCGAACACCGGGGAGCTGTTTTTT.